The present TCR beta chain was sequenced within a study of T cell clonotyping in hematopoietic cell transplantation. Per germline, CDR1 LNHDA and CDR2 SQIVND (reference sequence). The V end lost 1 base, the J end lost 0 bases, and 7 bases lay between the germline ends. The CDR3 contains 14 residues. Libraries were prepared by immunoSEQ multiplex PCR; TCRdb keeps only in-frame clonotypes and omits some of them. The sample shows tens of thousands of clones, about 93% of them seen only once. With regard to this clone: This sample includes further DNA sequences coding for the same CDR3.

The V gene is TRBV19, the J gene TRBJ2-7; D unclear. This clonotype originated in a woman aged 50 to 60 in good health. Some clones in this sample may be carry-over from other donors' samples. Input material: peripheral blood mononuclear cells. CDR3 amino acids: CASSIGTSSYEQYF. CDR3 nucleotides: TGTGCCAGTAGTATAGGGACCAGCTCCTACGAGCAGTACTTC.